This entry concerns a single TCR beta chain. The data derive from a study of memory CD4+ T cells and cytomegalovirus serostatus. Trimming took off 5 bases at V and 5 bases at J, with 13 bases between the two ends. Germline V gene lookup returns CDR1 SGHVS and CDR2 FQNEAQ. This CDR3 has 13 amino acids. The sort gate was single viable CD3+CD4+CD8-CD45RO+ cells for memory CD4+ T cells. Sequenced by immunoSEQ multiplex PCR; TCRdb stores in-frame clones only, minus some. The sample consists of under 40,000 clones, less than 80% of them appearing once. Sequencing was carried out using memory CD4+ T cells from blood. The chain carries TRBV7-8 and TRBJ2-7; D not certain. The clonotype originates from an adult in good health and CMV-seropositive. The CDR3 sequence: CASSPRWSDEQYF. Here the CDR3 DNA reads TGTGCCAGCAGCCCCCGGTGGTCGGACGAGCAGTACTTC. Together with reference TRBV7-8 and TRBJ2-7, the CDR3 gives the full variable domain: GAGVSQSPRYKVAKRGQDVALRCDPISGHVSLFWYQQALGQGPEFLTYFQNEAQLDKSGLPSDRFFAERPEGSVSTLKIQRTQQEDSAVYLCASSPRWSDEQYFGPGTRLTVT.